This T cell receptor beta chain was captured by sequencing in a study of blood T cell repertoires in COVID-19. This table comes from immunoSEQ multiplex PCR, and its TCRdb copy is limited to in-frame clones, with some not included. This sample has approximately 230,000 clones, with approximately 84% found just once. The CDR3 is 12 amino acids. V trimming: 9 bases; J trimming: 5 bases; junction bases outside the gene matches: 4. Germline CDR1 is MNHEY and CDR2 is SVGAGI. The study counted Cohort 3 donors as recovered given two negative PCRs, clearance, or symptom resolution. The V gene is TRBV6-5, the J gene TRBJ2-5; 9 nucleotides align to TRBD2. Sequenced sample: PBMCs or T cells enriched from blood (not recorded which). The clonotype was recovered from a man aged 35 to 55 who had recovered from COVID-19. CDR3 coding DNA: TGTGCCAGTGCAACTAGCGGGGAGACCCAGTACTTC. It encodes CASATSGETQYF.